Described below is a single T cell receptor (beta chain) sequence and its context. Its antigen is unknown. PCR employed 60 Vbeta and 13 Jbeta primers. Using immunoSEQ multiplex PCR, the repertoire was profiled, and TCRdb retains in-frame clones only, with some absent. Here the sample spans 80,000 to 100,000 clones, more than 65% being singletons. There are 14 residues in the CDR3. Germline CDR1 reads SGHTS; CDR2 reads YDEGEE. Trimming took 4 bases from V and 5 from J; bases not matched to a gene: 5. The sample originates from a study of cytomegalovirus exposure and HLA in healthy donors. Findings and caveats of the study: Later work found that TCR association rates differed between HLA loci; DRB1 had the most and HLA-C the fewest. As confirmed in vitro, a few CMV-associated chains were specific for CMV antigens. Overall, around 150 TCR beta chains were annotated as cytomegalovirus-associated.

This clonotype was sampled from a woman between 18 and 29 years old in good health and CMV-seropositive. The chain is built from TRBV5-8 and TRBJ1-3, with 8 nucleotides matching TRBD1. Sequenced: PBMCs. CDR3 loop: CASSPGQGRNTIYF. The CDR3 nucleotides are TGTGCCAGCAGCCCAGGACAGGGAAGAAACACCATATATTTT.